The following is a T cell receptor (beta chain) sequence with its context. V was clipped by 8 bases and J by 0 bases; unmatched bases: 5. Germline V lookup: CDR1 SNHLY, CDR2 FYNNEI. This CDR3 comprises 14 residues. These data originate in a study of blood T cell repertoires in COVID-19. The wider study: The United States, Italy and Spain were the sources of the acute and convalescent COVID-19 samples.

Some clones are missing from TCRdb's copy, which holds only in-frame ones; the method was immunoSEQ multiplex PCR. The sample lists some 300,000 clones; over 85% were seen once. Source material: peripheral blood. This sequence was found in a woman aged 25 to 39 with COVID-19, enrolled during active disease. The V and J genes are TRBV2 and TRBJ1-1; 8 nucleotides agree with TRBD1. Here the CDR3 reads CASHPGQVNTEAFF. The CDR3 nucleotides are TGTGCCAGCCATCCGGGACAGGTGAACACTGAAGCTTTCTTT. Complete variable domain (other parts from reference TRBV2 and TRBJ1-1): EPEVTQTPSHQVTQMGQEVILRCVPISNHLYFYWYRQILGQKVEFLVSFYNNEISEKSEIFDDQFSVERPDGSNFTLKIRSTKLEDSAMYFCASHPGQVNTEAFFGQGTRLTVV.